Following are 27 T cell receptor beta chains from one sample sequenced in a study of T cell responses to AZD1222 COVID-19 vaccine. Here immunoSEQ multiplex PCR was the method, and the copy in TCRdb shows in-frame clones only, minus some. The profile shows 140,000 to 150,000 clones, 80% to 95% of them singletons. The sequenced sample was peripheral blood, obtained on day 0 of AZD1222 vaccination. The receptors originated from an adult in good health.

The chain recombines TRBV6-5 with TRBJ2-1, with D perhaps TRBD2 (6 bases). Looked up from germline, CDR1 is MNHEY and CDR2 is SVGAGI. V dropped 0 bases and J dropped 8 bases, with 17 bases sitting between them. The CDR3 is 16 residues long. The CDR3 loop reads CASSYSYSGAADEQFF. CDR3 DNA sequence: TGTGCCAGCAGTTACTCTTACTCGGGAGCCGCCGATGAGCAGTTCTTC.

This chain joins TRBV3-1 (or the pseudogene TRBV3-2) and TRBJ2-7; D gene ambiguous. There are 12 residues in the CDR3. V lost 4 bases and J 6 bases, leaving 10 bases between the germline ends. Germline CDR1 and CDR2: LGHDT and YNNKEL (reference sequence). The CDR3, as DNA: TGTGCCAGCAGCCCGACTTATGGCGAGCAGTACTTC. This translates into CASSPTYGEQYF.

The chain combines TRBV2 with TRBJ1-5, with D tentatively TRBD1 (5 bases). In germline, CDR1 is SNHLY, CDR2 FYNNEI. The V gene lost 5 bases and the J gene lost 6 bases, with 14 bases spanning the gap. The CDR3 contains 14 residues. CDR3 protein: CASSRQSGGQPQHF. CDR3 nucleotide sequence: TGTGCCAGCAGTAGACAGAGCGGCGGTCAGCCCCAGCATTTT.

The rearrangement uses TRBV7-3 and TRBJ2-1; 9 nucleotides match TRBD2. Germline V CDR1 and CDR2: SGHTA, FQGTGA. The ends lost 3 bases at V and 7 bases at J; junction bases unmatched: 7. This CDR3 is built from 15 residues. CDR3 loop: CASSLGAGGTNEQFF. CDR3 DNA: TGTGCCAGCAGCTTGGGGGCGGGAGGGACGAATGAGCAGTTCTTC.

The chain links TRBV6-6 to TRBJ1-5; weak D call: TRBD1 (6 bases). CDR3 length: 15 residues. With 8 bases removed from V and 0 bases from J, the gap between germline ends came to 14 bases. The germline CDR1 and CDR2 sequences are MNHNY and SVGAGI (reference sequence). The CDR3 sequence is CASWGAPRSNQPQHF. As DNA, the CDR3 is TGTGCCAGCTGGGGGGCTCCTCGTAGCAATCAGCCCCAGCATTTT.

The chain joins TRBV6-2 or TRBV6-3 to TRBJ2-2; 9 nucleotides match TRBD2. There are 15 residues in the CDR3. Looked up from germline, CDR1 is MNHEY and CDR2 is SVGEGT. With V trimmed by 6 bases and J by 3 bases, 5 bases remained unmatched. This CDR3 reads CASSQGLAHTGELFF. The CDR3 DNA is TGTGCCAGCAGCCAAGGACTAGCGCACACCGGGGAGCTGTTTTTT.

The rearrangement uses TRBV2 and TRBJ2-3, with 8 bases lining up with TRBD2. The CDR3 totals 15 residues. With V trimmed by 6 bases and J by 1 base, 6 bases remained unmatched. The germline CDR1 and CDR2 sequences are SNHLY and FYNNEI. Here the CDR3 reads CASSRLASGTDTQYF. The CDR3 DNA reads as TGTGCCAGCAGCCGACTAGCGAGTGGCACAGATACGCAGTATTTT.

The CDR3 loop reads CASSLGAGVPIFGGYTF. CDR3 coding DNA: TGTGCCAGCAGCTTAGGGGCAGGGGTTCCCATTTTTGGAGGCTACACCTTC. The chain combines TRBV7-9 with TRBJ1-2; TRBD1 is a possible D gene (6 bases). V was cut by 1 base and J by 8 bases, with 23 bases left in between. This CDR3 is built from 17 residues. The germline CDR1 and CDR2 sequences are SEHNR and FQNEAQ (reference sequence).

The gene calls are TRBV24-1 and TRBJ2-1; the D gene is possibly TRBD2 (6 bases). Germline V gives CDR1 KGHDR, CDR2 SFDVKD. The CDR3 totals 15 residues. Trimming removed 0 bases at V and 9 bases at J, with 14 bases between. The CDR3 nucleotides read TGTGCCACCAGTGATTTGCAAATCGGGGGAAGTGAGCAGTTCTTC. As protein: CATSDLQIGGSEQFF.

This clone was seen more than once but under ten times. The chain is built from TRBV11-1 and TRBJ2-3, with D perhaps given as TRBD1 or TRBD2 (5 bases each). The length of the CDR3 is 15 residues. Germline V gene sequence: CDR1 SGHAT, CDR2 FQDESV (reference sequence). Trimming took off 4 bases at V and 4 bases at J, with 15 bases between the two ends. DNA for the CDR3: TGTGCCAGCAGCTCTGTCCGGGGCCCCCCAGATACGCAGTATTTT. It translates to CASSSVRGPPDTQYF.

The V and J genes are TRBV11-2 and TRBJ2-2, with 8 bases identical to TRBD2. The CDR3 has 17 amino acids. The ends lost 0 bases at V and 5 bases at J; junction bases unmatched: 8. The V gene's germline CDR1 is SGHAT and CDR2 FQNNGV. CDR3 sequence (DNA): TGTGCCAGCAGCTTAGAAGGGGGACTAGTTTCGACCGGGGAGCTGTTTTTT. Translated: CASSLEGGLVSTGELFF.

The CDR3 is CASSSGQAPWETQYF. Here the CDR3 DNA reads TGTGCCAGCAGCTCCGGACAGGCTCCGTGGGAGACCCAGTACTTC. V gene TRBV11-3 combines with J gene TRBJ2-5, with 7 nucleotides matching TRBD1. This CDR3 spans 15 amino acids. CDR1 is SGHNT and CDR2 is YENEEA in the germline V gene. Losses at the gene ends were 4 bases for V and 5 bases for J; bases not matched to a gene: 10. Filled out from reference TRBV11-3 and TRBJ2-5, the complete variable domain reads EAGVVQSPRYKIIEKKQPVAFWCNPISGHNTLYWYLQNLGQGPELLIRYENEEAVDDSQLPKDRFSAERLKGVDSTLKIQPAELGDSAVYLCASSSGQAPWETQYFGPGTRLLVL.

The rearrangement joins TRBV11-2 to TRBJ1-5, with D unresolved. The CDR3 loop spans 13 amino acids. Looked up from germline, CDR1 is SGHAT and CDR2 is FQNNGV. Trimming stripped 0 bases from V and 11 bases from J, with 11 bases between. As DNA, the CDR3 is TGTGCCAGCAGCTTAGAAGTCGGCAGAGCCCAGCATTTT. Residues: CASSLEVGRAQHF. Together with reference TRBV11-2 and TRBJ1-5, the CDR3 gives the full variable domain: EAGVAQSPRYKIIEKRQSVAFWCNPISGHATLYWYQQILGQGPKLLIQFQNNGVVDDSQLPKDRFSAERLKGVDSTLKIQPAKLEDSAVYLCASSLEVGRAQHFGDGTRLSIL.

J is TRBJ1-1 and V is TRBV28; D may be TRBD1 (6 bases). The CDR3 is made up of 15 amino acids. V gave up 5 bases and J gave up 3 bases, with 16 bases separating them. Germline CDR1 is MDHEN and CDR2 is SYDVKM. For the CDR3, the DNA is TGTGCCAGCAGTATCTCCCGAAAGGGGGACACTGAAGCTTTCTTT. This encodes CASSISRKGDTEAFF.

The chain joins TRBV12-5 to TRBJ2-5; TRBD2 agrees at 11 bases. CDR1 and CDR2 (germline): LGHNT, FRNRAP. The J segment lost 4 bases and the V segment lost 0 bases, leaving 4 bases of the junction unmatched. This CDR3 spans 16 amino acids. The CDR3 is CASGLVLAGALETQYF. The CDR3 DNA reads TGTGCTAGTGGTTTGGTACTAGCGGGGGCGTTAGAGACCCAGTACTTC.

V gene TRBV29-1 combines with J gene TRBJ2-7, with 9 bases aligning to TRBD1. Germline-derived CDR1 and CDR2 are SQVTM and ANQGSEA. The CDR3 sequence is 11 residues long. The V and J ends lost 4 bases and 5 bases, in that order; junction bases with no gene match: 0. CDR3 DNA: TGCAGCGTTGGGACAGGGGACGAGCAGTACTTC. This sequence encodes CSVGTGDEQYF.

J is TRBJ2-1 and V is TRBV4-2; 12 bases agree with TRBD2. Losses at the gene ends were 1 base for V and 5 bases for J; bases not matched to a gene: 6. The CDR3 spans 17 residues. Germline assignment: CDR1 LGHNA and CDR2 YNFKEQ. The CDR3 here is CASSQAWTSGADNEQFF. CDR3 coding DNA: TGTGCCAGCAGCCAAGCCTGGACTAGCGGGGCAGACAATGAGCAGTTCTTC.

The V call is TRBV20-1, the J call TRBJ2-4; no reliable D call. The CDR3 is 13 residues long. V dropped 3 bases and J dropped 6 bases, with 12 bases sitting between them. Germline V gene sequence: CDR1 DFQATT, CDR2 SNEGSKA (reference sequence). CDR3 sequence reads: CSASRLVGNIQYF. CDR3 nucleotide sequence: TGCAGTGCTAGTCGTCTAGTGGGAAACATTCAGTACTTC.

The chain couples TRBV5-6 to TRBJ1-4; 8 bases match TRBD1. J gave up 4 bases and V 7 bases, and 9 bases lay outside the gene matches. The CDR3 spans 15 residues. The germline gives CDR1 SGHDT, CDR2 YYEEEE. CDR3 nucleotides: TGTGCCAGCGGAGACCGGGACAGGCGTAATGAAAAACTGTTTTTT. It is translated as CASGDRDRRNEKLFF.

The rearrangement uses TRBV25-1 and TRBJ1-1; no reliable D call. The CDR3 runs to 13 residues. V lost 5 bases, J lost 1 base, and 8 bases lay in between. Germline V gene lookup returns CDR1 MGHDK and CDR2 SYGVNS. CDR3 amino acids: CASSLTRNTEAFF. The CDR3 region has the DNA TGTGCCAGCAGTTTAACGAGGAACACTGAAGCTTTCTTT.

This sequence joins TRBV15 and TRBJ1-1, with D unresolved. CDR1 is LNHNV and CDR2 is YYDKDF in the germline V gene (reference sequence). The CDR3 sequence is 16 residues long. Trimming left V 0 bases short and J 0 bases short, with 11 bases between. In DNA, the CDR3 is TGTGCCACCAGCAGAGAAGAACGGGGATTGAACACTGAAGCTTTCTTT. Encoded protein: CATSREERGLNTEAFF.

The chain links TRBV5-4 to TRBJ1-2; weak D call: TRBD1 (6 bases). The V end lost 2 bases, the J end lost 2 bases, and 10 bases lay between the germline ends. Germline V lookup: CDR1 SGHNT, CDR2 YYREEE (reference sequence). CDR3 length equals 14 residues. For the CDR3, the DNA is TGTGCCAGCAGCTTCTTCAGGGGAAACTATGGCTACACCTTC. Protein: CASSFFRGNYGYTF. The whole variable domain, filled in from reference TRBV5-4 and TRBJ1-2, reads ETGVTQSPTHLIKTRGQQVTLRCSSQSGHNTVSWYQQALGQGPQFIFQYYREEENGRGNFPPRFSGLQFPNYSSELNVNALELDDSALYLCASSFFRGNYGYTFGSGTRLTVV.

The genes are TRBV7-8 and TRBJ2-5; no firm D call. CDR3 size: 16 residues. V lost 0 bases, J lost 5 bases, and 16 bases lay in between. Germline V CDR1 and CDR2: SGHVS, FQNEAQ. CDR3 amino acids: CASSLAVGMQYETQYF. CDR3 nucleotides: TGTGCCAGCAGCTTAGCAGTCGGAATGCAGTATGAGACCCAGTACTTC.

The chain links TRBV3-1 (or the pseudogene TRBV3-2) to TRBJ1-6; no firm D call. The V and J ends lost 3 bases and 8 bases respectively, with 8 bases between them. From germline, CDR1 is LGHDT and CDR2 YNNKEL (reference sequence). The CDR3 is made up of 13 amino acids. In DNA form, the CDR3 reads TGTGCCAGCAGCCAGACTGAGGATTCACCCCTCCACTTT. Encoded protein: CASSQTEDSPLHF.

The chain carries TRBV19 and TRBJ1-1; D perhaps matches TRBD1 (6 bases). V was cut by 3 bases and J by 2 bases, with 13 bases left in between. The CDR3 spans 15 residues. The germline CDR1 and CDR2 sequences are LNHDA and SQIVND (reference sequence). The CDR3 loop reads CASSIRWTENTEAFF. In DNA, the CDR3 is TGTGCCAGTAGTATTAGATGGACAGAAAACACTGAAGCTTTCTTT.

CDR3 coding DNA: TGTGCCAGCACGGTAGGGGGAGGAATCTACAATGAGCAGTTCTTC. Translated, it gives CASTVGGGIYNEQFF. V gene TRBV9 combines with J gene TRBJ2-1; possibly TRBD1 or TRBD2 for D (6 bases each). Trimming cost V 6 bases and J 3 bases, with 16 bases left between them. CDR3 size: 15 residues. The germline CDR1 and CDR2 sequences are SGDLS and YYNGEE.

Notes on this clone: Other DNA sequences in this specimen translate into the identical CDR3. The rearrangement joins TRBV5-6 to TRBJ2-6; D not resolved. Germline CDR1 reads SGHDT; CDR2 reads YYEEEE. The CDR3 contains 15 residues. With 0 bases removed from V and 1 base from J, the gap between germline ends came to 5 bases. CDR3 sequence reads: CASSLGASGANVLTF. In DNA, the CDR3 is TGTGCCAGCAGCTTGGGTGCTTCTGGGGCCAACGTCCTGACTTTC.